A selection of T cell receptor beta chains follows, all from one sample in a study of cytomegalovirus exposure and HLA in healthy donors. Data came from immunoSEQ multiplex PCR; TCRdb stores just in-frame clones and leaves some out. The sample shows some 100,000 clones, roughly four fifths of them seen only once. Sequenced sample: PBMCs. The receptor set was obtained from a male donor in good health and CMV-seropositive. The CDR3 runs from the conserved cysteine through the conserved F or W. Fields, in order: J gene, D gene, clone size, V gene, CDR3 protein, CDR3 DNA. The D gene is left open where the match is weak. Expanded clones get a size class; other rows say once, few or many, or leave the size out.

J gene: TRBJ1-2; D gene: -; clone size: few; V gene: TRBV6-1; CDR3 protein: CASSERVPGVSGYTF; CDR3 DNA: TGTGCCAGCAGTGAAAGGGTCCCGGGGGTTAGTGGCTACACCTTC
J gene: TRBJ1-6; D gene: -; clone size: -; V gene: TRBV7-2; CDR3 protein: CASSLGAGMASPLHF; CDR3 DNA: TGTGCCAGCAGCTTAGGGGCCGGAATGGCTTCACCCCTCCACTTT
J gene: TRBJ2-1; D gene: TRBD2; clone size: -; V gene: TRBV9; CDR3 protein: CASSVSSGGALFLGNEQFF; CDR3 DNA: TGTGCCAGCAGCGTTTCTAGCGGGGGGGCCTTGTTTTTAGGGAATGAGCAGTTCTTC
J gene: TRBJ2-7; D gene: TRBD1; clone size: -; V gene: TRBV7-2; CDR3 protein: CASSRRTGVKYF; CDR3 DNA: TGTGCCAGCAGCCGGAGAACAGGGGTGAAGTACTTC
J gene: TRBJ1-2; D gene: -; clone size: -; V gene: TRBV7-8; CDR3 protein: CASSLGQDTGYTF; CDR3 DNA: TGTGCCAGCAGCTTAGGGCAGGACACTGGCTACACCTTC
J gene: TRBJ1-1; D gene: -; clone size: -; V gene: TRBV14; CDR3 protein: CASSPQGQLSPEAFF; CDR3 DNA: TGTGCCAGCAGCCCTCAAGGACAGTTGAGTCCTGAAGCTTTCTTT
J gene: TRBJ2-3; D gene: TRBD2; clone size: -; V gene: TRBV5-1; CDR3 protein: CASSTGLAGSDTQYF; CDR3 DNA: TGCGCCAGCAGCACCGGACTAGCGGGTTCAGATACGCAGTATTTT
J gene: TRBJ2-5; D gene: -; clone size: -; V gene: TRBV2; CDR3 protein: CASRDRETQYF; CDR3 DNA: TGTGCCAGCAGAGACAGGGAGACCCAGTACTTC
J gene: TRBJ2-7; D gene: TRBD1; clone size: -; V gene: TRBV27; CDR3 protein: CASSLAGTGGQEQYF; CDR3 DNA: TGTGCCAGCAGTCTCGCCGGGACAGGGGGCCAAGAGCAGTACTTC
J gene: TRBJ2-1; D gene: -; clone size: -; V gene: TRBV19; CDR3 protein: CASSSLAERSSYNEQFF; CDR3 DNA: TGTGCCAGTAGTAGTTTAGCGGAGCGGAGCTCCTACAATGAGCAGTTCTTC